The 13 T cell receptor beta chains below were found in one sample sequenced in a study of blood T cells in healthy people across ages. The second PCR ran about 6 to 12 cycles with a sample-barcoded 5' primer and J-beta primers. MiXCR was run by TCRdb on the 5' RACE reads, yielding one entry per CDR3 protein. The sample carries roughly 680,000 distinct CDR3 sequences, roughly 20% recorded once. Sequencing input: blood. Every receptor here comes from an older man in good health.

The V gene is TRBV5-5, the J gene TRBJ1-4, with no clear D. CDR3 length: 12 residues. Trimming removed 7 bases at V and 8 bases at J, with 12 bases between. Germline V lookup: CDR1 SGHKS, CDR2 YYEKEE (reference sequence). This chain's CDR3 is CASVGGDEKLFF. For the CDR3, the DNA is TGTGCCAGCGTTGGCGGAGACGAAAAACTGTTTTTT.

In its sample, this clonotype was seen a few times. The V and J genes are TRBV5-1 and TRBJ1-6; 12 positions agree with TRBD1. Germline assignment: CDR1 SGHRS and CDR2 YFSETQ. The ends lost 3 bases at V and 16 bases at J; junction bases unmatched: 8. This CDR3 has 14 residues. The CDR3 reads CASSSGQGAPILHF. CDR3 DNA sequence: TGCGCCAGCAGCTCGGGACAGGGGGCACCGATTCTCCACTTT.

The chain carries TRBV6-5 and TRBJ1-6, with D tentatively TRBD1 (6 bases). The V end lost 5 bases, the J end lost 4 bases, and 9 bases lay between the germline ends. The V gene's germline CDR1 is MNHEY and CDR2 SVGAGI. This CDR3 has 14 residues. The CDR3 sequence: CASSKQGYNSPLHF. CDR3 bases: TGTGCCAGCAGTAAACAGGGTTATAATTCACCCCTCCACTTT.

As to this clonotype: A read error may account for a junction end that differs from germline. The chain employs TRBV12-3 or TRBV12-4 and TRBJ2-3, with unresolved D. The CDR3 totals 14 residues. Written as DNA, the CDR3 is TGTGCCTGCAGCAAAACCATGGCCGCAGATACGCAGTATTTT. This encodes CACSKTMAADTQYF.

Only a few counts were recorded for this clonotype. The V gene is TRBV20-1, the J gene TRBJ2-3; 7 bases are a match to TRBD2. Germline V gene data show CDR1 as DFQATT and CDR2 as SNEGSKA (reference sequence). The CDR3 consists of 13 residues. The CDR3 nucleotides are TGCAGGGGGCTAGCGGATCTCACAGATACGCAGTATTTT. Its protein product is CRGLADLTDTQYF.

This clonotype turned up a few times. One end of the junction varies from germline; a read error may be responsible. The chain has TRBV20-1 and TRBJ2-5; the D gene could be TRBD1 or TRBD2 (5 bases each). Per germline, CDR1 DFQATT and CDR2 SNEGSKA (reference sequence). The CDR3 length is 11 residues. CDR3 sequence (DNA): TGCAGTGCTACCTCCGGGACCCTCGGGTTCTTC. Its translation is CSATSGTLGFF.

As regards this clonotype: The junction departs from germline at one end; a sequencing error may be responsible. The chain uses TRBV10-3 and TRBJ2-1, with TRBD2 matching 11 bases. CDR1 is ENHRY, CDR2 SYGVKD, per germline. The CDR3 covers 15 residues. CDR3 protein: CAISDLAGGYNEQSF. DNA for the CDR3: TGTGCCATCAGTGACCTAGCGGGAGGCTACAATGAGCAGTCCTTC.

This chain connects TRBV4-1 to TRBJ1-4; D gene uncertain. V was shortened by 0 bases and J by 0 bases, with 8 bases between the two germline ends. The CDR3 runs 16 residues. CDR1 MGHRA and CDR2 YSYEKL come from the germline V gene. CDR3 in amino acids: CASSQDWGSTNEKLFF. The CDR3 DNA follows: TGCGCCAGCAGCCAAGATTGGGGATCAACTAATGAAAAACTGTTTTTT.

V usage is TRBV12-3 or TRBV12-4 and J usage is TRBJ1-3; D ambiguous. The V and J ends lost 5 bases and 0 bases respectively, with 14 bases between them. This CDR3 contains 16 residues. The CDR3 bases are TGTGCCAGCAGTCCCCTTTATTCTGGCTCTGGAAACACCATATATTTT. As protein: CASSPLYSGSGNTIYF.

This clonotype was observed a few times. V and J are TRBV27 and TRBJ2-7, with 12 bases aligning to TRBD1. The CDR3 totals 15 residues. Germline lookup yields CDR1 MNHEY and CDR2 SMNVEV (reference sequence). With V trimmed by 4 bases and J by 3 bases, 4 bases remained unmatched. The CDR3 is CASSSGTGGLYEQYF. For the CDR3, the DNA is TGTGCCAGCAGTTCCGGGACAGGGGGCCTCTACGAGCAGTACTTC.

The chain uses TRBV27 and TRBJ2-7, with TRBD1 matching 9 bases. V was pared by 0 bases and J by 4 bases, with 4 bases of the junction left unmatched. The CDR3 runs to 15 residues. Germline CDR1 reads MNHEY; CDR2 reads SMNVEV (reference sequence). The CDR3 coding sequence is TGTGCCAGCAGTTTATCGCCCGACAGGGGGTACGAGCAGTACTTC. It translates to CASSLSPDRGYEQYF.

The chain employs TRBV21-1 and TRBJ2-1. The assigned J gene may be wrong: the sequence end matches TRBJ2-7 better. TRBV21-1 is noted as a pseudogene. The CDR3 length is 8 residues. The CDR3 spells CAITQQYF. CDR3 coding DNA: TGTGCCATCACCCAGCAGTACTTC.

Only a few counts were recorded for this clonotype. The CDR3 is CASSPRGLPSPLHF. The CDR3, as DNA: TGTGCCAGCAGTCCCCGGGGCCTGCCCTCACCCCTCCACTTT. The genes are TRBV12-3 or TRBV12-4 and TRBJ1-6; possibly TRBD1 for D (5 bases). The CDR3 is 14 amino acids. The V gene lost 5 bases and the J gene lost 10 bases, with 15 bases spanning the gap.